This T cell receptor (beta chain) originates from a study of T cell responses to AZD1222 COVID-19 vaccine. General study findings and limits: An increase in Spike-specific TCR breadth and depth was observed after two AZD1222 doses. Donor demographics were predominantly white British with a female majority; clonal diversity may be underestimated. Targeting of unmutated variant regions was reportedly seen in nearly half of spike-specific TCRs. Seropositivity was recorded at baseline in only a handful of AZD1222 recipients.

The table came from immunoSEQ multiplex PCR; TCRdb's copy has only in-frame clones and leaves some out. The sample records approximately 80,000 clones, just under 90% being singletons. Trimming pared 3 bases from V and 5 bases from J, leaving 21 bases between. This CDR3 region has 17 residues. Germline CDR1 is SGDLS and CDR2 is YYNGEE. To note about this clone: The antigen remains undetermined.

The rearrangement links TRBV9 to TRBJ2-1, with a tentative D call TRBD2 (7 bases). This clonotype was obtained from an adult in good health. Sequencing used peripheral blood, obtained on day 0 of AZD1222 vaccination. CDR3 amino acids: CASSAGEGRGLDNEQFF. The CDR3 DNA reads as TGTGCCAGCAGCGCAGGGGAGGGCAGGGGTCTCGACAATGAGCAGTTCTTC.